This T cell receptor (beta chain) was sequenced for a study of cytomegalovirus exposure and HLA in healthy donors (dated 2017 in TCRdb). With regard to the full study: An earlier analysis of more than 550 of the donors reported about 260 Gb of sequence data and 117 million unique TCR beta sequences obtained from around 190 million T cells. An earlier analysis of around 640 of the donors used high-throughput TCR beta sequencing to judge whether each TCR beta V gene segment behaved as functional or pseudogenic. A later genetic analysis took genome-wide SNP genotypes for about 55% of the 666 donors and used that subset as a discovery cohort. Both class I and class II loci were covered by HLA typing, at four-digit resolution. Typing coverage varied by locus: 629-630 donors for A, B, C, DRB1 and DQB1; 500 to 550 for DQA1; approximately 610 for DPA1; 450 to 480 for DPB1. High-throughput TCR immunosequencing, statistical association of individual TCRs with disease status, and machine learning were combined to predict cytomegalovirus infection status. Rather than drawing on any new phenotypic data, the later analysis identified candidate immune exposures from TCR beta sequences and the way those sequences occurred across donors. The genetic ancestry cluster associated with self-reported Caucasian donors included over 80% of the 300 to 450 genotyped donors. Because of strong linkage in the cohort, five DR-DQ haplotypes were treated as single units for association and clustering. Approximately 310 gigabases of sequencing data and approximately 92 million unique TCR sequences made up an early release that covered approximately 620 HLA-typed donors. In a later analysis, previously published TCR beta repertoires from 666 donors were re-analyzed and high-resolution HLA genotyping was added so that TCR occurrence patterns could be studied. Using immunosequencing, the study profiled T cell repertoires from about 610 subjects and related those repertoires to cytomegalovirus serostatus. Across some 400 genotyped donors of the cohort, an average of approximately 240,000 unique TCR beta nucleotide sequences per donor were sequenced, and about a sixth of those sequences were non-productive. The study aimed to test whether signatures of past pathogen exposure could be identified by cataloging public T cell receptors. All discovery cohort repertoires had been generated on a single sequencing platform. A separate validation cohort of some 130 different subjects was used in addition to the approximately 700-subject first cohort. Donor age, sex, ethnicity and CMV serostatus were compiled alongside the repertoire data. What the research found in general, with its limitations: The classifier was reported to diagnose cytomegalovirus status with high specificity and sensitivity in both the original cohort and the validation cohort. The sequencing pipeline was judged likely to have produced a cluster of highly shared sequence variants as a technical artifact. Compared with the 666-donor mean, donors in an Asian-associated ancestry cluster had fewer N-insertions in productive TCRs, according to a later genetic analysis. A later analysis reported that several top co-occurrence clusters appeared linked to parvovirus B19, influenza, CMV and Epstein-Barr virus. The only immune exposure information available for the cohort was CMV serostatus. Presence/absence analyses assumed roughly uniform sequencing depth across donors, an assumption that may not hold. In an earlier analysis of 500 to 650 of the donors, most TCR beta V segments appeared in productive rearrangements about 87% or about 30% of the time, broadly matching IMGT annotations. In a later analysis, most CMV-associated TCR beta chains were found to appear HLA-restricted, with HLA associations seemingly driven largely by CMV exposure. An association between a missense DCLRE1C variant and V-gene and J-gene trimming of TCR beta chains was found in a later genetic analysis and replicated in an independent cohort. A later analysis found that HLA-associated TCR beta chains were more clonally expanded and had lower generation probabilities than equally common non-associated chains. Correlated functional status among segregating V segments might be attributable to linkage disequilibrium, but an unknown experimental factor could not be ruled out. In a later analysis, some 17,000 TCR beta sequences were associated with specific HLA alleles at a false discovery rate of 0.05. In the study, some 160 TCR beta chains were listed as associated with cytomegalovirus. It was suggested by the authors that the approach could potentially be generalized to other disease states and immunological phenotypes. Some IMGT-functional V segments, including TRBV6-2 and TRBV6-3, could not be told apart with the 87-base-pair reads, so those segments were excluded. While some public TCRs were present in many individuals, most TCR sequences turned up only very rarely across donors. Only TCR beta chains were sequenced in this cohort, and the absence of alpha or paired-chain data limited detectable features. Because some donors lacked HLA typing at each locus, the association tests relied only on the typed subset. When HLA alleles, especially DR and DQ, strongly co-occurred, TCR associations were difficult to assign to individual alleles. Because counts were too low, seventeen rarely observed V segments, including chromosome 9 orphons, were excluded from the earlier analysis of several hundred of the donors. In vitro tests confirmed that three of the cytomegalovirus-associated TCR beta chains recognize cytomegalovirus antigens. According to a later analysis, TCR association rates differed among HLA loci, with DRB1 alleles showing the most associated TCRs and HLA-C alleles showing the fewest. A further reported finding was that TCR beta sequences accurately predicted the HLA-A and HLA-B alleles for most subjects in the first cohort.

The library was obtained by the immunoSEQ multiplex PCR assay. For the multiplex PCR, a mixture combining 60 forward primers for TCR Vbeta segments and 13 reverse primers for TCR Jbeta segments was used. The CDR3 region of rearranged TCR beta genes was amplified from genomic DNA by a multiplex PCR assay. On the Illumina HiSeq System, the amplified TCR beta libraries were sequenced as 87-base-pair reads. As for how the authors treated the data: In a later analysis, tens of millions of unique TCR beta chains were counted across the approximately 670 repertoires, and roughly 11 million of these chains were shared by at least two donors. To remove PCR and sequencing errors, raw reads were error-corrected and collapsed into unique sequences using a nearest-neighbor algorithm that merged closely related sequences. To assign V, D and J gene segments, CDR3 sequences were aligned to IMGT reference sequences. For a sequence to be retained, at least a six-nucleotide match to both a V gene segment and a J gene segment was required. Rearrangements were classified as productive when the CDR3 lacked stop codons and remained in frame with V and J, and all other rearrangements were classified as non-productive. Following IMGT convention, CDR3 was defined as the stretch from the second conserved V-encoded cysteine to the conserved J-encoded phenylalanine. The earlier analysis of more than 450 of the donors excluded sequences that lacked an unambiguous match to a single V gene segment. An earlier analysis of 587 of the donors classified V segments as functional when productive rearrangements were above 56.7% and as segregating when the standard deviation between donors was above 5%. A statistical classification framework was developed to diagnose cytomegalovirus status using the catalog of TCR beta chain sequences. In a later analysis, TCR nucleotide sequences were compared against IMGT/GENE-DB human TR gene sequences so that V and J genes could be assigned. A later analysis assigned CDR3 sequences and most-parsimonious VDJ recombination scenarios with the TCRdist pipeline. In a later analysis, each TCR beta chain was defined by its CDR3 amino acid sequence together with its V-gene family, and reads without a unique V-gene family were excluded. In a later analysis, around 650 highly shared, low-generation-probability nucleotide sequences were removed to address suspected cross-contamination and a sequencing artifact. A later analysis calculated a clonal expansion index for each public chain from normalized within-repertoire ranks of inferred template counts. In a later analysis, generation probabilities were computed with a VDJ recombination model fitted to out-of-frame rearrangements, and the resulting probabilities were checked against IGoR. In a later analysis, TCR-TCR, TCR-HLA and TCR-CMV co-occurrence was scored with hypergeometric tests, and a repertoire-size bias correction was applied to TCR pairs. To estimate false discovery rates, a later analysis permuted the HLA or CMV assignments 20 times. In a later analysis, co-occurring TCRs were grouped using DBSCAN, with TCRdist sequence similarity added in when clustering inside HLA-allele-positive subsets. For co-occurrence clustering, repertoires with fewer than 30,000 or more than 120,000 public chains were excluded, along with 5 or 6 repertoires with anomalous nucleotide sharing. Drawn from immuneACCESS, this table holds only the in-frame rearrangements with V and J called that TCRdb kept. Clones are partly lost; checked studies trace under half to an unresolved V gene and leave the rest unexplained. V and J calls and clone size are those listed in that table; D and trimming were worked out from the DNA. The table for this sample lists approximately 240,000 clones; over 80% of them were counted only once. The top ten clones comprise roughly 5% of the sample.

Remarks on this clone: Its antigen remains undetermined. Base qualities are not at hand, and no much larger clone is one base apart.

The cohort was made up of several hundred healthy bone marrow donors. At the time of sampling, all cohort members were nominally healthy, though unrecorded immune exposures were likely present. The donor tested CMV seropositive and was one of the 289 seropositive cohort members. A peripheral blood sample was provided by each donor, and peripheral blood mononuclear cells were used for TCR beta sequencing. Genomic DNA was extracted from the blood cell samples with the Qiagen DNeasy Blood Extraction Kit. The germline V and J ends show losses of 8 bases and 0 bases respectively, and no gene match explains 9 bases of the junction. CDR1 is given as KGHSH and CDR2 as LQKENI, both from the germline V gene. The CDR3 holds 15 amino acids from the cysteine to the phenylalanine. Only the CDR3 region is kept as DNA, spanning 45 bases read in frame from base 1.

The sequence was obtained from a woman in her forties in good health and CMV-seropositive. Recombination joined TRBV18 with TRBJ1-1; TRBD1 aligns with 7 central bases. Sequenced input: PBMCs. The CDR3 protein: CASPSPDRMNTEAFF. The DNA reads TGTGCCAGCCCATCCCCGGACAGGATGAACACTGAAGCTTTCTTT.